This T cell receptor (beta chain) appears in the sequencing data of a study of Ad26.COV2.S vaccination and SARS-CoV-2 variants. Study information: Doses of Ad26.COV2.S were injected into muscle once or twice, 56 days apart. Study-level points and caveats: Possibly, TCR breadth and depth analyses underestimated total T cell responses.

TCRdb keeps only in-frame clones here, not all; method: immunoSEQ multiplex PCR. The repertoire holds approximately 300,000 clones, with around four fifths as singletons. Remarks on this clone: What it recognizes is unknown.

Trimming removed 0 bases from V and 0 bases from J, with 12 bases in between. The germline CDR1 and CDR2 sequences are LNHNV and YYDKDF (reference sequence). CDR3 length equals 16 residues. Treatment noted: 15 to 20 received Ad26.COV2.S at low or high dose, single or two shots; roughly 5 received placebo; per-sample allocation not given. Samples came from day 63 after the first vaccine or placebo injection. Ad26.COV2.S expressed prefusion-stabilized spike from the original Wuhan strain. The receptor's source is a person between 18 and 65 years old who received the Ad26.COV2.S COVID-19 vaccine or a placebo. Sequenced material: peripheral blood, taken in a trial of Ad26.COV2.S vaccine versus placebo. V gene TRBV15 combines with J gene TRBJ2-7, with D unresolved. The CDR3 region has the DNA TGTGCCACCAGCAGAGATTTAGCAGAGAGCTCCTACGAGCAGTACTTC. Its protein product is CATSRDLAESSYEQYF. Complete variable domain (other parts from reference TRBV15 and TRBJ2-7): DAMVIQNPRYQVTQFGKPVTLSCSQTLNHNVMYWYQQKSSQAPKLLFHYYDKDFNNEADTPDNFQSRRPNTSFCFLDIRSPGLGDTAMYLCATSRDLAESSYEQYFGPGTRLTVT.